This T cell receptor beta chain was sequenced during a study of OX40 agonist ivuxolimab in advanced cancers. The CDR3 is 16 amino acids. The ends were cut back, 0 bases at V and 0 bases at J, with 8 bases in the middle. Germline lookup yields CDR1 KGHSH and CDR2 LQKENI. Only in-frame clones appear in the TCRdb table, and some are missing; sequencing was by immunoSEQ multiplex PCR. The sample carries about 89,000 clones, roughly 93% recorded once. The receptor was derived from an adult with an advanced solid tumor such as melanoma, head and neck, liver or kidney cancer. V usage is TRBV18 and J usage is TRBJ2-2; D is unclear. The input for sequencing was CD4+ or CD8+ T cells sorted from blood, taken in a trial of the OX40 agonist ivuxolimab. The CDR3 protein is CASSPPLGSNTGELFF. The CDR3 DNA reads as TGTGCCAGCTCACCACCGTTAGGGTCGAACACCGGGGAGCTGTTTTTT.